One T cell receptor beta chain is described in this entry. This specimen comes from a study of blood T cells in healthy people across ages. PCR was performed a second time for about 7 to 11 cycles using a sample-barcoded 5' primer and a J-beta primer mix. The authors tagged each cDNA molecule using a template-switch adaptor with 12 random nucleotides. Via MiXCR, TCRdb re-called the 5' RACE reads, giving one row per CDR3 protein. Altogether about 1.6 million distinct CDR3 sequences are present, about 35% being singletons, with the ten largest covering 11%. This CDR3 contains 13 residues. Trimming stripped 4 bases from V and 1 base from J, with 7 bases between. Germline V CDR1 and CDR2: MNHEY, SMNVEV (reference sequence).

The sequence came from a woman in her twenties or thirties in good health. Sequences were obtained from blood. The chain combines TRBV27 with TRBJ1-1; D is uncertain. The CDR3 DNA is TGTGCCAGCAGTTCAAAGTGGAACACTGAAGCTTTCTTT. Translation gives CASSSKWNTEAFF.